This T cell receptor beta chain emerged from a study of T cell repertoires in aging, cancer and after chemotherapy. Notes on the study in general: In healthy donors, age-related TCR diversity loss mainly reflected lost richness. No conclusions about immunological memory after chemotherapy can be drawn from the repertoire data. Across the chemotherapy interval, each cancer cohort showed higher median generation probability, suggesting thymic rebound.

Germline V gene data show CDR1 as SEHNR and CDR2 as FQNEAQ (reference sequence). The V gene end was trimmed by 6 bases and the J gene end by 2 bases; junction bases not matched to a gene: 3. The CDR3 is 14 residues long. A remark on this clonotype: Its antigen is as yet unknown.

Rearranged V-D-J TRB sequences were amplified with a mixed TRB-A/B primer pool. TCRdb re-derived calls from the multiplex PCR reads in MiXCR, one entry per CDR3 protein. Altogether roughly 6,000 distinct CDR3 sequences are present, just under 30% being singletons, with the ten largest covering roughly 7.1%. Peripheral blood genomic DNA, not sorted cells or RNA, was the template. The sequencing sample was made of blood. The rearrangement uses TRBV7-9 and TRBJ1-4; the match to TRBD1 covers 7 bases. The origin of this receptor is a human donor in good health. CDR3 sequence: CASRDRATNEKLFF. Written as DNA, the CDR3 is TGTGCCAGCAGAGACAGGGCGACTAATGAAAAACTGTTTTTT. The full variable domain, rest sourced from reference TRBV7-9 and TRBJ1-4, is DTGVSQNPRHKITKRGQNVTFRCDPISEHNRLYWYRQTLGQGPEFLTYFQNEAQLEKSRLLSDRFSAERPKGSFSTLEIQRTEQGDSAMYLCASRDRATNEKLFFGSGTQLSVL.